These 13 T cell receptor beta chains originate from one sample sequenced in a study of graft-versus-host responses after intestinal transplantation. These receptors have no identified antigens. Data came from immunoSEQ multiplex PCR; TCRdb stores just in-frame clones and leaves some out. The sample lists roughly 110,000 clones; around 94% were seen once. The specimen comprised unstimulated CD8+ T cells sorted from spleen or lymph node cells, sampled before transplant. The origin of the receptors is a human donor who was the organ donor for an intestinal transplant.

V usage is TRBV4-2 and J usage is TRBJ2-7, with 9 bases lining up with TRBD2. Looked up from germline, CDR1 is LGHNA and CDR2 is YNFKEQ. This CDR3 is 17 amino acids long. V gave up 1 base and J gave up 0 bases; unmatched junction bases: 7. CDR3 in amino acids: CASSQAPSGTSSYEQYF. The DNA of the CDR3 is TGTGCCAGCAGCCAAGCACCTAGCGGGACCAGCTCCTACGAGCAGTACTTC.

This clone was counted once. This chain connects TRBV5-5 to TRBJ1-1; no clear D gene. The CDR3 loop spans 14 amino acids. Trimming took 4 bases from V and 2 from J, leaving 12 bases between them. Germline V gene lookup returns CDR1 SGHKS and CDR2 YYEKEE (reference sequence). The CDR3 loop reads CASSNKQRNTEAFF. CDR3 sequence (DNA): TGTGCCAGCAGCAACAAGCAAAGAAACACTGAAGCTTTCTTT.

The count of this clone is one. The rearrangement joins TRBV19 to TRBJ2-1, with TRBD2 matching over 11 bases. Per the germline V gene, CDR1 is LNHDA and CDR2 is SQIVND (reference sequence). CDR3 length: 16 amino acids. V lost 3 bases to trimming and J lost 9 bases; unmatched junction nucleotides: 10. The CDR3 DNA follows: TGTGCCAGTAGTATCGCTGTACTAGCGGGAGCCTCTGAGCAGTTCTTC. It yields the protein CASSIAVLAGASEQFF.

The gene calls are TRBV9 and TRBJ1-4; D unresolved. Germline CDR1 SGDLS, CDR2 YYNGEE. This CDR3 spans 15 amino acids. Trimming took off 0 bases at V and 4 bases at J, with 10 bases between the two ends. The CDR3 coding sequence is TGTGCCAGCAGCGTAGGGGATGGTTATAATGAAAAACTGTTTTTT. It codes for CASSVGDGYNEKLFF.

The CDR3 DNA is TGTGCCTGGAGTGGAGGAGGGGGCAATGAGCAGTTCTTC. Translation: CAWSGGGGNEQFF. The J gene is TRBJ2-1, the V gene TRBV30, with D perhaps being TRBD1 or TRBD2 (6 bases each). There are 13 residues in the CDR3. In germline, CDR1 is GTSNPN, CDR2 SVGIG (reference sequence). With 1 base removed from V and 6 bases from J, the gap between germline ends came to 10 bases.

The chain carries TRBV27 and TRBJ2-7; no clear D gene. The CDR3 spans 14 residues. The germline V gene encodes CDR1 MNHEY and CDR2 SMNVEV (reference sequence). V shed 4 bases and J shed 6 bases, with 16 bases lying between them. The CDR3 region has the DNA TGTGCCAGCAGTTCCCTGGGTAGGCCTGCCGAGCAGTACTTC. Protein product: CASSSLGRPAEQYF.

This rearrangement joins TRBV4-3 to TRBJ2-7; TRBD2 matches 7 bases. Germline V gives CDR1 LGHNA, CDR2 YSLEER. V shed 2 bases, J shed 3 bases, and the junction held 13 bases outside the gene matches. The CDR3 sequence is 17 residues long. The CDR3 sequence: CASSQHFIASGIYEQYF. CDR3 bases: TGCGCCAGCAGCCAACATTTTATCGCTAGCGGAATCTACGAGCAGTACTTC.

The CDR3 spells CAGGTNTEAFF. CDR3 nucleotides: TGTGCCGGCGGTACCAACACTGAAGCTTTCTTT. V gene TRBV30 combines with J gene TRBJ1-1; no firm D call. CDR3 length: 11 residues. Trimming pared 8 bases from V and 2 bases from J, leaving 9 bases between. CDR1 is GTSNPN, CDR2 SVGIG, per germline (reference sequence). The full variable domain, in which reference TRBV30 and TRBJ1-1 provide the parts outside the CDR3, is SQTIHQWPATLVQPVGSPLSLECTVEGTSNPNLYWYRQAAGRGLQLLFYSVGIGQISSEVPQNLSASRPQDRQFILSSKKLLLSDSGFYLCAGGTNTEAFFGQGTRLTVV.

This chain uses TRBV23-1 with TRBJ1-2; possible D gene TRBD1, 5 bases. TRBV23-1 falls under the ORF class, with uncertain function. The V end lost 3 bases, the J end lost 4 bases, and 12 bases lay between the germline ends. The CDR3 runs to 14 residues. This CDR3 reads CASSHIGRGYGYTF. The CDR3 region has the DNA TGCGCCAGCAGTCATATTGGGAGGGGCTATGGCTACACCTTC.

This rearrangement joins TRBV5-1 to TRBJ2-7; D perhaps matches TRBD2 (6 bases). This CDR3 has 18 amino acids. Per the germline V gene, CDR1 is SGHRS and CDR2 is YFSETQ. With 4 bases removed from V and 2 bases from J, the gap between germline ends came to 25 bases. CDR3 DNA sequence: TGCGCCAGCAGCCGACTGCCCCGGGACTCAATGATTCCCTACGAGCAGTACTTC. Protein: CASSRLPRDSMIPYEQYF.

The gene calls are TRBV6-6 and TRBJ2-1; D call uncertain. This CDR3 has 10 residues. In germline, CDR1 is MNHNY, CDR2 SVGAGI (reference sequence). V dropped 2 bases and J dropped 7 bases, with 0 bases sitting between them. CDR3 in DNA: TGTGCCAGCAGTTACAATGAGCAGTTCTTC. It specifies CASSYNEQFF.

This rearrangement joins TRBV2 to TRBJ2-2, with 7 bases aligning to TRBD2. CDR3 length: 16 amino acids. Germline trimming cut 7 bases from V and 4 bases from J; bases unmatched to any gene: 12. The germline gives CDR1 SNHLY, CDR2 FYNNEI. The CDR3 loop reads CASISDGRNFTGELFF. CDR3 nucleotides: TGTGCCAGCATAAGTGACGGGAGGAACTTCACCGGGGAGCTGTTTTTT. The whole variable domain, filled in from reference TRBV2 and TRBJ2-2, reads EPEVTQTPSHQVTQMGQEVILRCVPISNHLYFYWYRQILGQKVEFLVSFYNNEISEKSEIFDDQFSVERPDGSNFTLKIRSTKLEDSAMYFCASISDGRNFTGELFFGEGSRLTVL.

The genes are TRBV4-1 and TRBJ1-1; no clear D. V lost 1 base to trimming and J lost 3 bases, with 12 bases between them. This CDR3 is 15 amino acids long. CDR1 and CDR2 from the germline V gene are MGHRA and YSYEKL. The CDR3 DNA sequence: TGCGCCAGCAGCCAAGTCGCGGGAGATCACACTGAAGCTTTCTTT. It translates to CASSQVAGDHTEAFF.